This T cell receptor (beta chain) was identified during a study of PD-L1 blockade in urothelial cancer. As for the study in general: Atezolizumab was started by patients in the mid-2010s at 1,200 mg intravenously every 3 weeks. Blood analysis took place 3 weeks (second dose) and 6 weeks after treatment start.

V was shortened by 3 bases and J by 4 bases, with 5 bases between the two germline ends. This CDR3 comprises 12 residues. Germline values: CDR1 SGHVS, CDR2 FQNEAQ. Time point in this sample: pretreatment peripheral blood. Patients presented with locally advanced or metastatic urothelial carcinoma. Each patient supplied 1 to 8 pretreatment and on-treatment samples. Here immunoSEQ multiplex PCR was the method, and the copy in TCRdb shows in-frame clones only, minus some. Of around 35,000 clones in the sample, approximately 84% were seen once. The sample in question was PBMCs, obtained around atezolizumab (anti-PD-L1) treatment. The V and J genes are TRBV7-8 and TRBJ2-3; D gene ambiguous. This receptor was taken from a man between 60 and 70 years old with urothelial cancer. The CDR3 region has the DNA TGTGCCAGCAGCTTTGGCTCAGATACGCAGTATTTT. As protein: CASSFGSDTQYF.